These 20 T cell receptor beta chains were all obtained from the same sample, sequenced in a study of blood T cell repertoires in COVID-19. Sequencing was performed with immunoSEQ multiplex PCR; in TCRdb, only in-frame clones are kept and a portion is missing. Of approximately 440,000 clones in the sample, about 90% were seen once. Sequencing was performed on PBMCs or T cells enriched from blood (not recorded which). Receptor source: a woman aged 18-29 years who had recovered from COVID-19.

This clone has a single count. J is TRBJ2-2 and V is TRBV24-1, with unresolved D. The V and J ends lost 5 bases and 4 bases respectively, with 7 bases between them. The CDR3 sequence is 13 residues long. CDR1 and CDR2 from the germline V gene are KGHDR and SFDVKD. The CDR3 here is CATSVHSTGELFF. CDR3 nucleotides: TGTGCCACCAGTGTCCACAGCACCGGGGAGCTGTTTTTT.

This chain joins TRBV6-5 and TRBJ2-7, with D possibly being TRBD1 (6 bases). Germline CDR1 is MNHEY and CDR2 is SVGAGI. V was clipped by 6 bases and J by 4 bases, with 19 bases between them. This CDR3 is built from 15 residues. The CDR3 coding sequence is TGTGCCAGCAGCCCAAACAGGGATTTGGTATACGAGCAGTACTTC. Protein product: CASSPNRDLVYEQYF.

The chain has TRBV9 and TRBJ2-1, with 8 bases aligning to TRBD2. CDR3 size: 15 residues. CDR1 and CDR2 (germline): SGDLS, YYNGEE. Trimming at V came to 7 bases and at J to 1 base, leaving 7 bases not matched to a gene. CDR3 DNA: TGTGCCAGCGGTATCGGGGGGGCTTCCTACAATGAGCAGTTCTTC. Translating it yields CASGIGGASYNEQFF. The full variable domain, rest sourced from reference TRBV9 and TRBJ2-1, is DSGVTQTPKHLITATGQRVTLRCSPRSGDLSVYWYQQSLDQGLQFLIQYYNGEERAKGNILERFSAQQFPDLHSELNLSSLELGDSALYFCASGIGGASYNEQFFGPGTRLTVL.

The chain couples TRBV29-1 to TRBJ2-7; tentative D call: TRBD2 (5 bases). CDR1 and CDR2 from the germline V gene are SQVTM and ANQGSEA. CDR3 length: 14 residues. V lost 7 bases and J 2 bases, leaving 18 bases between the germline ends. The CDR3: CSAQTKRYPYEQYF. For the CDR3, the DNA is TGCAGCGCCCAGACCAAGCGGTATCCCTACGAGCAGTACTTC.

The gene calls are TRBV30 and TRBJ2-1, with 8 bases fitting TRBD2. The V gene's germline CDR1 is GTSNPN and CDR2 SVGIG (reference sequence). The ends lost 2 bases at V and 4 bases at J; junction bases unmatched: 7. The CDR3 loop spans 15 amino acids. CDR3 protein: CAWSPGIAGYNEQFF. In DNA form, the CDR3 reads TGTGCCTGGAGTCCGGGGATAGCGGGGTACAATGAGCAGTTCTTC.

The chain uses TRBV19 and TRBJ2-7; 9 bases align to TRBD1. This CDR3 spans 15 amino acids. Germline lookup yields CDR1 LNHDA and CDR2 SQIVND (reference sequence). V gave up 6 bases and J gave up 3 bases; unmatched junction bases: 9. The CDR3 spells CASSLTGTGFYEQYF. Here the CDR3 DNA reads TGTGCCAGTAGCCTCACCGGGACAGGGTTCTACGAGCAGTACTTC.

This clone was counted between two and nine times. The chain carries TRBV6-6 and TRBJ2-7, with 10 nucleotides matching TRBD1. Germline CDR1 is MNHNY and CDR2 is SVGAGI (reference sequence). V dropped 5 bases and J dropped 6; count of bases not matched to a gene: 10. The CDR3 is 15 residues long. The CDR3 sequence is CASSLNGQGGREQYF. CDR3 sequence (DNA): TGTGCCAGCAGTCTCAACGGACAGGGGGGTCGCGAGCAGTACTTC.

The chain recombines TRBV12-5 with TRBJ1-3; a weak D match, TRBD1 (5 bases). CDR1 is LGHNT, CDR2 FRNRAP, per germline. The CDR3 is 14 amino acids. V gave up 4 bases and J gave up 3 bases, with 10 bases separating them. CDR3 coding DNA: TGTGCTAGTGGTTCGTCGGGGGATGGAAACACCATATATTTT. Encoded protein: CASGSSGDGNTIYF.

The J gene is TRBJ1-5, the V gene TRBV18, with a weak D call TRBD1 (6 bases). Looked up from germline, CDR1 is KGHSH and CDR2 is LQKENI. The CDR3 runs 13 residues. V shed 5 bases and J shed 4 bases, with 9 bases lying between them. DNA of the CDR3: TGTGCCAGCTCATACAGGGTAAATCAGCCCCAGCATTTT. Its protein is CASSYRVNQPQHF.

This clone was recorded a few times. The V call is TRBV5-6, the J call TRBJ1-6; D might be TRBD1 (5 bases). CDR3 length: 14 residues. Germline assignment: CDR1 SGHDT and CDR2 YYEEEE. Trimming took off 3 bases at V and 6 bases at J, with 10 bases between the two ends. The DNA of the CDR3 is TGTGCCAGCAGCTCCGGGGGGGTTAATTCACCCCTCCACTTT. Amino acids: CASSSGGVNSPLHF.

Here the CDR3 DNA reads TGTGCCAGTAGTATTCGTTTAGATTTTGAAGCTTTCTTT. This translates into CASSIRLDFEAFF. The V call is TRBV19, the J call TRBJ1-1; D unresolved. Deletions cut 3 bases from V and 7 bases from J, with 12 bases between. Germline V gene sequence: CDR1 LNHDA, CDR2 SQIVND (reference sequence). CDR3 size: 13 residues.

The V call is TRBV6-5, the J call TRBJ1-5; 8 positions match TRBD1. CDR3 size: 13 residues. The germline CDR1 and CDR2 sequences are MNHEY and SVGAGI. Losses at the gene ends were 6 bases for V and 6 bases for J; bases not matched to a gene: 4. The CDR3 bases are TGTGCCAGCAGCGGACAGGGAGGTCAGCCCCAGCATTTT. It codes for CASSGQGGQPQHF.

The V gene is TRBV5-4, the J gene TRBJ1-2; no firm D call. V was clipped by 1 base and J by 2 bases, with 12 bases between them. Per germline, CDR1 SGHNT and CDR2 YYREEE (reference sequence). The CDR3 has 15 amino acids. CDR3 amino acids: CASSLSTGANYGYTF. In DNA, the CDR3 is TGTGCCAGCAGCTTGTCGACTGGTGCAAACTATGGCTACACCTTC.

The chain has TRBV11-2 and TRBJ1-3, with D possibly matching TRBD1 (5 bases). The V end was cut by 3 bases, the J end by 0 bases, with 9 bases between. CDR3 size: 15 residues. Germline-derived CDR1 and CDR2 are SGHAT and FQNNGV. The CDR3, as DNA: TGTGCCAGCAGCTTCGGGGGGAGCTCTGGAAACACCATATATTTT. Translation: CASSFGGSSGNTIYF.

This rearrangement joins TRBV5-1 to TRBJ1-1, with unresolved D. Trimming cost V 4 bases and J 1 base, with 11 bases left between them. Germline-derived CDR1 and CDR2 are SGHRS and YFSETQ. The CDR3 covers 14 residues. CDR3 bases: TGCGCCAGCAGCGTGGGAGGTCGGAACACTGAAGCTTTCTTT. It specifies CASSVGGRNTEAFF.

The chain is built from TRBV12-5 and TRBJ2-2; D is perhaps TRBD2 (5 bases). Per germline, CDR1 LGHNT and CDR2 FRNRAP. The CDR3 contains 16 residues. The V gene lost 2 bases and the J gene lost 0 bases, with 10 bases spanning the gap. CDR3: CASGLPRGTNTGELFF. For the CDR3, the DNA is TGTGCTAGTGGTTTGCCACGGGGTACGAACACCGGGGAGCTGTTTTTT.

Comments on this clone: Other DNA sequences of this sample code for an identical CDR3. The CDR3 DNA sequence: TGCAGTGCTAGTTCCAGAAGGGGTGAAGCTTTCTTT. Translated: CSASSRRGEAFF. The chain couples TRBV20-1 to TRBJ1-1, with a possible D match to TRBD1 (5 bases). The length of the CDR3 is 12 residues. The V end was cut by 3 bases, the J end by 7 bases, with 12 bases between. Germline V gene data show CDR1 as DFQATT and CDR2 as SNEGSKA (reference sequence).

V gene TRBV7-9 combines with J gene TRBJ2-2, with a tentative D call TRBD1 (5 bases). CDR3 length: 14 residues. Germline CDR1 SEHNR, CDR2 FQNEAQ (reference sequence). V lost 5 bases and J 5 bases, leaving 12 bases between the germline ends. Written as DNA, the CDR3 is TGTGCCAGCAGCCGAGACAGAGCTACCGGGGAGCTGTTTTTT. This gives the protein CASSRDRATGELFF.

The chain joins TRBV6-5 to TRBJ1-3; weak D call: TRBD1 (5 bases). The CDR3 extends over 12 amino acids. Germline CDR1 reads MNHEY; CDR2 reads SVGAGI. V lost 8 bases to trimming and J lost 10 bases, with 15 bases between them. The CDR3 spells CASGPGGETIYF. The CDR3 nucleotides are TGTGCCAGCGGCCCGGGGGGGGAAACCATATATTTT.

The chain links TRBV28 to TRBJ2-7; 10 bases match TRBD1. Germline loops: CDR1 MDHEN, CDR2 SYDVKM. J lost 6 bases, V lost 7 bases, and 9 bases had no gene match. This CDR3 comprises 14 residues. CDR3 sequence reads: CASTRDRGISEQYF. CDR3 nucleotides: TGTGCCAGCACCCGGGACAGGGGTATAAGCGAGCAGTACTTC.